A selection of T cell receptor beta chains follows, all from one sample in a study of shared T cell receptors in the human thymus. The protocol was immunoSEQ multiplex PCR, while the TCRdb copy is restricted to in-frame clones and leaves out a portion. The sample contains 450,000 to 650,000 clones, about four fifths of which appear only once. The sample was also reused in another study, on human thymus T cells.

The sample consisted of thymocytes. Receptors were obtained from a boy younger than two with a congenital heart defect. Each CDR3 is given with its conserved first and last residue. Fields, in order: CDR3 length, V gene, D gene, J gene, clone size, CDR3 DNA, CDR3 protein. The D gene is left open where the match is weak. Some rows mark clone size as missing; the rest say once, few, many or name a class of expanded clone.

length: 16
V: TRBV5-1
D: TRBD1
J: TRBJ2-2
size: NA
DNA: TGCGCCAGCCGCCCGCAGGACAGGGGGGGCACCGGGGAGCTGTTTTTT
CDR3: CASRPQDRGGTGELFF

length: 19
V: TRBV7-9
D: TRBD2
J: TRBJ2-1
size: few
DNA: TGTGCCAGCAGCTCAAGAGGGACTAGCGGGACCAGCTCCTACAATGAGCAGTTCTTC
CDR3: CASSSRGTSGTSSYNEQFF

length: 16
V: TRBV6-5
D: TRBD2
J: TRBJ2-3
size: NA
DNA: TGTGCCAGCAGTTACACGACTAGCGGGAACACAGATACGCAGTATTTT
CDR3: CASSYTTSGNTDTQYF

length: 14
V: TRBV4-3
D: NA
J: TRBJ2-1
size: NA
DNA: TGCGCCAGCAGGCGGGAAAGCTCCTACAATGAGCAGTTCTTC
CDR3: CASRRESSYNEQFF

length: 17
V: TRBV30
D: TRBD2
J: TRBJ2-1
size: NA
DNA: TGTGCCTGGAGGTTAGAACTAGCGGGAGGGCCGGGCAATGAGCAGTTCTTC
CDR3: CAWRLELAGGPGNEQFF

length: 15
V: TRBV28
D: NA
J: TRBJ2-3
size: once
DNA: TGTGCCAGCAGTTTCCGGGCGGGGGCTCCAGATACGCAGTATTTT
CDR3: CASSFRAGAPDTQYF

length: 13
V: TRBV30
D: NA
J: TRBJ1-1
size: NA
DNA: TGTGCCTGGAGTGTACGCCAGGGGACTGAAGCTTTCTTT
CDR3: CAWSVRQGTEAFF

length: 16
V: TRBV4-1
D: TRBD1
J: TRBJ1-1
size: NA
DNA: TGCGCCAGCAGCCAAGTTGAGGACAGGGAGTCGAATGAAGCTTTCTTT
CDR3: CASSQVEDRESNEAFF

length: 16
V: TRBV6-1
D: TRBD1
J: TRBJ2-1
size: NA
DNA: TGTGCCAGCAGTGCTCAGGACAGGGGGGGATACAATGAGCAGTTCTTC
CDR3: CASSAQDRGGYNEQFF

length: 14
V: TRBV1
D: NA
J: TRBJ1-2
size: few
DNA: TGCACCAGCAGTCTAGGGGGTTTCACGGATGGCTACACCTTC
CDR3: CTSSLGGFTDGYTF

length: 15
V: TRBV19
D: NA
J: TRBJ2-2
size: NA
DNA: TGTGCCAGTAGTATGGGGCAGCGGGTGGTCGGGGAGCTGTTTTTT
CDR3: CASSMGQRVVGELFF

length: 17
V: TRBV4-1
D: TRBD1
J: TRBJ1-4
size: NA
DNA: TGCGCCAGCAGCCAAGACCTACAGGGGGAGGGGAGTGAAAAACTGTTTTTT
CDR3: CASSQDLQGEGSEKLFF

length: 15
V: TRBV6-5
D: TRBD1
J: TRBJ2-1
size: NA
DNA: TGTGCCAGCGCCAAGGGGGCGAGCTCCTACAATGAGCAGTTCTTC
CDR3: CASAKGASSYNEQFF

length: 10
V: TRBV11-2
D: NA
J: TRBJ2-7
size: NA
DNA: TGTGCCAGCGACATCCACGAGCAGTACTTC
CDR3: CASDIHEQYF

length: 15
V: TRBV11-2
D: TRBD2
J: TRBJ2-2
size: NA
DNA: TGTGCCAGCAGCTCCCAAGGACTAGGCGGCGGGGAGCTGTTTTTT
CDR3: CASSSQGLGGGELFF

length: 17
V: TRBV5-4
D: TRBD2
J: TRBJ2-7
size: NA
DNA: TGTGCCAGCAGCTTAGGGTCAGCGGGAGAGCGATCCTACGAGCAGTACTTC
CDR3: CASSLGSAGERSYEQYF

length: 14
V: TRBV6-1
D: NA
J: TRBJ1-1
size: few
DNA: TGTGCCAGCAGTGAAGAGGCAGCTAGGACTGAAGCTTTCTTT
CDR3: CASSEEAARTEAFF

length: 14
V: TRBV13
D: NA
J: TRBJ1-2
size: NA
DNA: TGTGCCAGCAGCTCCCCCGGGGGTGGCGGCGGCTACACCTTC
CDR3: CASSSPGGGGGYTF

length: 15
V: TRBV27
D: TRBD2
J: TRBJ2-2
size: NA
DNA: TGTGCCAGCAGTTCCAGCGGGAAGGTCACCGGGGAGCTGTTTTTT
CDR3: CASSSSGKVTGELFF

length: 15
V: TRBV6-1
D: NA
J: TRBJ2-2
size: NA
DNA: TGTGCCAGCAGGGCCGACAGCGAGAACACCGGGGAGCTGTTTTTT
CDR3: CASRADSENTGELFF

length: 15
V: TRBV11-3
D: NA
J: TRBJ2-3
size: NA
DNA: TGTGCCAGCAGCTTAGGGGGACTTAGCCGCGATACGCAGTATTTT
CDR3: CASSLGGLSRDTQYF

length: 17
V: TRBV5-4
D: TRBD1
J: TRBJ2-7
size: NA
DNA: TGTGCCAGCAGCTACGGACAGGGAAAGGAGGTACCGTACGAGCAGTACTTC
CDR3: CASSYGQGKEVPYEQYF

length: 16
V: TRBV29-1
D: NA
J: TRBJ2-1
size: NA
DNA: TGCAGCGATGGGAGAGTCGGGACTGCCTTCTACAATGAGCAGTTCTTC
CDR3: CSDGRVGTAFYNEQFF

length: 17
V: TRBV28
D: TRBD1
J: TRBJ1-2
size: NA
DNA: TGTGCCAGCAGTTTGGCCCCGGACAGGGGGTTGGCCTATGGCTACACCTTC
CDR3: CASSLAPDRGLAYGYTF

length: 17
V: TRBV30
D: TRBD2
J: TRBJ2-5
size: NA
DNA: TGTGCCTGGAGTGTGCTGAGAAGCGGGAGCCAAAAAGAGACCCAGTACTTC
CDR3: CAWSVLRSGSQKETQYF

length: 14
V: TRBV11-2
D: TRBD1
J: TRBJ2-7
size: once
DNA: TGTGCCAGCAGCGCGACAGGGTACGGGTACGAGCAGTACTTC
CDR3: CASSATGYGYEQYF

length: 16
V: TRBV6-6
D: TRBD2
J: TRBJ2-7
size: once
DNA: TGTGCCAGCAGCCTCGGACTAGCGGGACCAACCTACGAGCAGTACTTC
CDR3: CASSLGLAGPTYEQYF

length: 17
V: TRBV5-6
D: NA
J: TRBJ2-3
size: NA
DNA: TGTGCCAGCAGCTTGGCCGTACCTAGCTGGGGCACAGATACGCAGTATTTT
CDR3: CASSLAVPSWGTDTQYF

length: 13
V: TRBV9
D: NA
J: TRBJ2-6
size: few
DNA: TGTGCCAGCAGCCCTCCTTATCCCAACGTCCTGACTTTC
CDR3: CASSPPYPNVLTF

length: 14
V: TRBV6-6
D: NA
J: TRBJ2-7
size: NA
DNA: TGTGCCAGCAGTTACTCGAGGATCCAGGGCGAGCAGTACTTC
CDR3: CASSYSRIQGEQYF

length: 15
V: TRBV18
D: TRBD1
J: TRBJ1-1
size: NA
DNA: TGTGCCAGCTCACCACCCGGGACAGGTGACACTGAAGCTTTCTTT
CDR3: CASSPPGTGDTEAFF

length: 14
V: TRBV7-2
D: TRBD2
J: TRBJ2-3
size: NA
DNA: TGTGCCAGCAGCTTTTCGGGAGGGCCAGATACGCAGTATTTT
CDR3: CASSFSGGPDTQYF

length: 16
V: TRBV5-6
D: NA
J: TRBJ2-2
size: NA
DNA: TGTGCCAGCAGCTTGCAGGGTAGGGCGAACACCGGGGAGCTGTTTTTT
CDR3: CASSLQGRANTGELFF

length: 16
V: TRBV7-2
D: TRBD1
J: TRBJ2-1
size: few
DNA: TGTGCCAGCAGCTCCCGGACAGGGCGGGACTACAATGAGCAGTTCTTC
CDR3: CASSSRTGRDYNEQFF

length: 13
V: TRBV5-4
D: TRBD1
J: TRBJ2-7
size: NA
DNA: TGTGCCAGCAGCTCAGGACAGGGAGACGAGCAGTACTTC
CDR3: CASSSGQGDEQYF

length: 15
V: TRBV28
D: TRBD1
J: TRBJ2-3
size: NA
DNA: TGTGCCAGCAGTTTCCGGGACAGGGTGACAGATACGCAGTATTTT
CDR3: CASSFRDRVTDTQYF

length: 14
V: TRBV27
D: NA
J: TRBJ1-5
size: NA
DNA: TGTGCCAGCAGCGACAGGAGTAGCAATCAGCCCCAGCATTTT
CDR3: CASSDRSSNQPQHF

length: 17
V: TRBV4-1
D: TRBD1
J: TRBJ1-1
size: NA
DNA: TGCGCCAGCAGCCTTGGGAACAGGGGGCCCTTGGGCACTGAAGCTTTCTTT
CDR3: CASSLGNRGPLGTEAFF

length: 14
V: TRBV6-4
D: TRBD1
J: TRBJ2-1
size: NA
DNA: TGTGCCAGCATCCGACAGGGAACTTACAATGAGCAGTTCTTC
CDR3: CASIRQGTYNEQFF

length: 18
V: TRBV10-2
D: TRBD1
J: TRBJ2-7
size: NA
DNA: TGCGCCAGCAGTGAGTCTTCCCCTACCGGGACAGACCCCTACGAGCAGTACTTC
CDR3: CASSESSPTGTDPYEQYF

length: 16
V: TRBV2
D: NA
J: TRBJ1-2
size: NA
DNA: TGTGCCAGCAGTGAAGAAGGGGCGACCACCAACTATGGCTACACCTTC
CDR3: CASSEEGATTNYGYTF

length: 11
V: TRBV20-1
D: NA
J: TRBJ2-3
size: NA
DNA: TGCAGTGCTAGGGCCCCAGATACGCAGTATTTT
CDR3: CSARAPDTQYF

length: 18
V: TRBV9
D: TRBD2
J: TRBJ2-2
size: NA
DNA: TGTGCCAGCAGTTATGGGCTAGCGGGAGGGCGGGACACCGGGGAGCTGTTTTTT
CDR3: CASSYGLAGGRDTGELFF

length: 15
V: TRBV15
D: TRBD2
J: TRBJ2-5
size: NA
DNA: TGTGCCACCAGCAGAGGTAGCGGGAGACAAGAGACCCAGTACTTC
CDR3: CATSRGSGRQETQYF

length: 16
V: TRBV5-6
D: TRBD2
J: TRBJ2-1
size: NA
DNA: TGTGCCAGCAGCCTTCGGGCTAGCGGGAGGGACAATGAGCAGTTCTTC
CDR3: CASSLRASGRDNEQFF

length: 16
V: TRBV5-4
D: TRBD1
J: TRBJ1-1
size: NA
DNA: TGTGCCAGCAGCTTGGCCGAGGACAGGGCGGGCGCTGAAGCTTTCTTT
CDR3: CASSLAEDRAGAEAFF